There are many counts of the clone carrying this T cell receptor beta chain. Its target is unknown. These data originate in a study of glioma-infiltrating T cells. General study results and limits: A blood CDR3 motif signature was depleted in highly divergent patients.

Using RNA template, CDR3s of TCR alpha and beta were amplified with iRepertoire arm-PCR. Tissue mRNA or PBMC total RNA, about 85-400 ng, went into one-step reverse transcription and amplification. One entry per CDR3 protein, called by TCRdb with MiXCR from the multiplex PCR reads. The sample has more than 300,000 distinct CDR3 sequences; 41% are singletons. From germline, CDR1 is MNHEY and CDR2 SMNVEV (reference sequence). The CDR3 is 15 amino acids. V gave up 2 bases and J gave up 5 bases; unmatched junction bases: 4. This TCR came from a human donor with low-grade glioma or glioblastoma, undergoing nonglioma brain surgery, or in good health (not recorded which). The source material was glioma tissue, nonneoplastic brain tissue, or PBMCs (not recorded which). V is TRBV27 and J is TRBJ2-3; 10 bases line up with TRBD2. CDR3 sequence: CASSLGTSVKDTQYF. DNA of the CDR3: TGTGCCAGCAGTTTAGGGACTAGCGTTAAAGATACGCAGTATTTT.